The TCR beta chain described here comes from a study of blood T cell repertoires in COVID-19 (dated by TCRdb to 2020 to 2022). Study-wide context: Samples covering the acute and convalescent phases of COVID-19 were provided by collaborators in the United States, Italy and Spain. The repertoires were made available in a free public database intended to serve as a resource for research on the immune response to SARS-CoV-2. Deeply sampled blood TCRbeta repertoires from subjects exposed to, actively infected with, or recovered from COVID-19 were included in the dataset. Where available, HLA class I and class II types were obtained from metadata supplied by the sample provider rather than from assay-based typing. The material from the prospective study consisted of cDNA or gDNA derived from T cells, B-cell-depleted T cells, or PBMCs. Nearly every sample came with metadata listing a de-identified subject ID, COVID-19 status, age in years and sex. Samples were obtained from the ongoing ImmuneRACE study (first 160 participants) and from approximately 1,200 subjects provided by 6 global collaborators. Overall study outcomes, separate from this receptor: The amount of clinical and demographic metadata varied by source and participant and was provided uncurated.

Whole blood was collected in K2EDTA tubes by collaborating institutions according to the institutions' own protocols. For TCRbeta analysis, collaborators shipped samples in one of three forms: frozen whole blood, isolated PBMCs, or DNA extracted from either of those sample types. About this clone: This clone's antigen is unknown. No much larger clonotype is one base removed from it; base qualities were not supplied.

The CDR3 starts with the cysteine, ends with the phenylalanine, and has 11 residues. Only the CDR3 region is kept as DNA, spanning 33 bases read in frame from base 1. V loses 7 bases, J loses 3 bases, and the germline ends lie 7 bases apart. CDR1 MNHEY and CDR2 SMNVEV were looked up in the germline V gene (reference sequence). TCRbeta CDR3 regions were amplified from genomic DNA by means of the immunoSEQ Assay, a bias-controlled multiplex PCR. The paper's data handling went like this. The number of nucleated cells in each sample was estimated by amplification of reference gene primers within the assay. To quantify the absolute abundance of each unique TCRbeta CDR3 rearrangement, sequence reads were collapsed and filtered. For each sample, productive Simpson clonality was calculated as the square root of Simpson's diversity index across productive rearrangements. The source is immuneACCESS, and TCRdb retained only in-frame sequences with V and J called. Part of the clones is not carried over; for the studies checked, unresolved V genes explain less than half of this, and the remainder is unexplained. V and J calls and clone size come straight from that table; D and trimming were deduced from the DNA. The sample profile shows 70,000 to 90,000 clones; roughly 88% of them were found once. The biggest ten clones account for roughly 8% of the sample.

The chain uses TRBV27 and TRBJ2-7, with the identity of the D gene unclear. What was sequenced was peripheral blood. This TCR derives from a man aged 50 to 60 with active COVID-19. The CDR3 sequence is CASTDNYEQYF. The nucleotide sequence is TGTGCCAGCACCGACAACTACGAGCAGTACTTC.